The 26 T cell receptor beta chains listed next were all sequenced from one sample in a study of identical twins (dated by TCRdb to the mid-2010s). The protocol used for the library was 5' RACE. The data were produced on an Illumina HiSeq 2000. Through fastp at Q25 and MiXCR, TCRdb rebuilt clones from the public reads, retaining in-frame beta chains. Each CDR3 protein gets just one entry, which takes the most common genes and DNA from the rows behind it. The sample table lists fewer than 650,000 distinct CDR3 sequences, over 8.5% of them with a count of one. The ten biggest clones cover under 3% of the sample. The data also belong to a second study, concerning yellow fever vaccine responses in identical twins.

Sequencing used PBMCs. Receptor source: a woman between 18 and 29 years old in good health.

This clonotype was recorded a few times. The chain joins TRBV5-1 to TRBJ1-4; no clear D gene. The V gene lost 5 bases and the J gene lost 7 bases, with 12 bases spanning the gap. CDR1 SGHRS and CDR2 YFSETQ come from the germline V gene. The CDR3 extends over 13 amino acids. CDR3 nucleotides: TGCGCCAGCAGTCCTGATGGACCTGAAAAACTGTTTTTT. It yields the protein CASSPDGPEKLFF.

This clonotype was observed a few times. The V and J genes are TRBV7-9 and TRBJ2-7; 14 positions match TRBD2. CDR3 length: 14 amino acids. The germline CDR1 and CDR2 sequences are SEHNR and FQNEAQ (reference sequence). After removal of 6 bases from V and 7 bases from J, the junction contained 5 bases not matched to a gene. The CDR3 is CASRPGLAGVEQYF. Here the CDR3 DNA reads TGTGCCAGCAGACCGGGACTAGCGGGGGTGGAGCAGTACTTC.

This clonotype turned up a few times. V usage is TRBV6-5 and J usage is TRBJ2-7, with 9 bases aligning to TRBD1. Germline assignment: CDR1 MNHEY and CDR2 SVGAGI. V was pared by 4 bases and J by 4 bases, with 11 bases of the junction left unmatched. The CDR3 spans 16 residues. The CDR3 coding sequence is TGTGCCAGCAGTTGGGGAACCGGGACAGGGTCGTACGAGCAGTACTTC. Encoded protein: CASSWGTGTGSYEQYF.

This clonotype occurred many times. The chain links TRBV29-1 to TRBJ1-4; TRBD1 matches 7 bases. Germline V gene data show CDR1 as SQVTM and CDR2 as ANQGSEA. The J segment lost 6 bases and the V segment lost 6 bases, leaving 10 bases of the junction unmatched. The CDR3 extends over 14 amino acids. The CDR3 here is CSVARGGSDEKLFF. CDR3 nucleotides: TGCAGCGTAGCCAGGGGGGGGTCGGATGAAAAACTGTTTTTT. Full variable domain (missing parts from reference TRBV29-1 and TRBJ1-4): SAVISQKPSRDICQRGTSLTIQCQVDSQVTMMFWYRQQPGQSLTLIATANQGSEATYESGFVIDKFPISRPNLTFSTLTVSNMSPEDSSIYLCSVARGGSDEKLFFGSGTQLSVL.

The chain uses TRBV5-1 and TRBJ2-1, with 11 bases identical to TRBD2. V trimming: 3 bases; J trimming: 9 bases; junction bases outside the gene matches: 8. Germline V gene lookup returns CDR1 SGHRS and CDR2 YFSETQ. The length of the CDR3 is 15 residues. The DNA of the CDR3 is TGCGCCAGCAGCTCAATAGCGGGAGGGCCCGGTGAGCAGTTCTTC. Protein: CASSSIAGGPGEQFF. Together with reference TRBV5-1 and TRBJ2-1, the CDR3 gives the full variable domain: KAGVTQTPRYLIKTRGQQVTLSCSPISGHRSVSWYQQTPGQGLQFLFEYFSETQRNKGNFPGRFSGRQFSNSRSEMNVSTLELGDSALYLCASSSIAGGPGEQFFGPGTRLTVL.

This clonotype was seen ten or more times. This chain joins TRBV5-1 and TRBJ2-7; tentatively, D is TRBD2 (5 bases). This CDR3 is 14 amino acids long. The germline gives CDR1 SGHRS, CDR2 YFSETQ. Trimming took 4 bases from V and 3 from J, leaving 14 bases between them. CDR3 nucleotides: TGCGCCAGCAGCCCCCGGACCGGGAACTACGAGCAGTACTTC. It specifies CASSPRTGNYEQYF.

The J gene is TRBJ2-1, the V gene TRBV7-9; 10 positions agree with TRBD2. The CDR3 is 14 residues long. Per germline, CDR1 SEHNR and CDR2 FQNEAQ (reference sequence). J was trimmed by 9 bases and V by 3 bases; bases with no gene match: 5. CDR3 nucleotides: TGTGCCAGCAGCTTCCTAGCGGGGGCGGGTGAGCAGTTCTTC. It specifies CASSFLAGAGEQFF.

In this sample, this clonotype turned up many times. V and J are TRBV12-3 or TRBV12-4 and TRBJ2-7; D gene ambiguous. There are 11 residues in the CDR3. Trimming removed 6 bases from V and 3 bases from J, with 6 bases in between. DNA for the CDR3: TGTGCCAGCAGCTACCGCTACGAGCAGTACTTC. Amino acid sequence: CASSYRYEQYF.

This clonotype appeared a few times. The genes are TRBV7-8 and TRBJ2-7, with 10 positions matching TRBD1. Germline trimming cut 5 bases from V and 5 bases from J; bases unmatched to any gene: 9. Germline CDR1 and CDR2: SGHVS and FQNEAQ. CDR3 length: 15 amino acids. This chain's CDR3 is CASSVTPGQGHEQYF. The CDR3 region has the DNA TGTGCCAGCAGCGTAACCCCGGGACAGGGGCACGAGCAGTACTTC.

In its sample, this clonotype was seen a few times. This chain connects TRBV20-1 to TRBJ2-2; TRBD1 is a possible D gene (6 bases). The CDR3 spans 16 residues. V was clipped by 1 base and J by 0 bases, with 12 bases between them. Per germline, CDR1 DFQATT and CDR2 SNEGSKA (reference sequence). In nucleotides, the CDR3 is TGCAGTGCTAGAGTAGGACAGATCCCGAACACCGGGGAGCTGTTTTTT. Protein product: CSARVGQIPNTGELFF.

This chain links TRBV23-1 with TRBJ2-1; possibly TRBD1 for D (6 bases). TRBV23-1 is flagged as an ORF with uncertain function. CDR3 size: 16 residues. Trimming left V 4 bases short and J 8 bases short, with 21 bases between. CDR3 region: CASSPPRQDTEDEQFF. CDR3 nucleotides: TGCGCCAGCAGTCCCCCGCGACAGGATACAGAGGATGAGCAGTTCTTC.

This clonotype was seen repeatedly, ten times or more. The chain joins TRBV29-1 to TRBJ1-2, with a tentative D call TRBD1 (5 bases). V was cut by 4 bases and J by 3 bases, with 18 bases left in between. Looked up from germline, CDR1 is SQVTM and CDR2 is ANQGSEA. This CDR3 comprises 15 residues. The DNA of the CDR3 is TGCAGCGTTGTGGGGGACGGGGTTTTCGACTATGGCTACACCTTC. This encodes CSVVGDGVFDYGYTF.

The sample holds many counts of this clonotype. This chain uses TRBV7-2 with TRBJ1-2, with a tentative D call TRBD1 (6 bases). The CDR3 is made up of 12 amino acids. CDR1 SGHTA and CDR2 FQGNSA come from the germline V gene. Trimming shortened V by 5 bases and J by 8 bases, and 12 bases separated the two germline ends. Here the CDR3 reads CASSPQGKGYTF. CDR3 sequence (DNA): TGTGCCAGCAGCCCTCAGGGGAAGGGCTACACCTTC.

This clonotype was counted at least ten times. The DNA of the CDR3 is TGCGCCAGCAGCCAGCCCGACAGATTCACCGCCTACGAGCAGTACTTC. This encodes CASSQPDRFTAYEQYF. V and J are TRBV4-1 and TRBJ2-7; the D gene is possibly TRBD1 (5 bases). Germline CDR1 is MGHRA and CDR2 is YSYEKL. V lost 3 bases and J 2 bases, leaving 17 bases between the germline ends. CDR3 length: 16 amino acids.

The chain combines TRBV7-8 with TRBJ2-3; no clear D gene. The CDR3 is 13 residues long. CDR1 SGHVS and CDR2 FQNEAQ come from the germline V gene. Trimming took 4 bases from V and 6 from J, leaving 11 bases between them. CDR3: CASSSDPDDTQYF. Written as DNA, the CDR3 is TGTGCCAGCAGCTCAGACCCGGACGATACGCAGTATTTT.

This clonotype was recorded many times. The chain couples TRBV7-9 to TRBJ2-3, with TRBD1 matching 8 bases. The CDR3 covers 16 residues. Germline V gene data show CDR1 as SEHNR and CDR2 as FQNEAQ (reference sequence). V dropped 4 bases and J dropped 1; count of bases not matched to a gene: 7. This CDR3 is CASSSTGQGRTDTQYF. CDR3 bases: TGTGCCAGCAGCTCAACCGGACAGGGACGCACAGATACGCAGTATTTT.

This clonotype was found a few times. CDR3 bases: TGCGCCAGCAGCGACCGGGACAGGGACCATTGGAGCACAGATACGCAGTATTTT. Protein product: CASSDRDRDHWSTDTQYF. The chain is built from TRBV5-1 and TRBJ2-3; TRBD1 agrees at 9 bases. The J segment lost 0 bases and the V segment lost 4 bases, leaving 12 bases of the junction unmatched. Germline V gene sequence: CDR1 SGHRS, CDR2 YFSETQ. The CDR3 has 18 amino acids.

Of note for this clonotype: The germline gene is not matched at one end of the junction; a read error may be the cause. The rearrangement joins TRBV7-9 to TRBJ2-5; D is ambiguous. The CDR3 is 12 amino acids. Germline V gene data show CDR1 as SEHNR and CDR2 as FQNEAQ (reference sequence). The CDR3 loop reads CASSLSPVPHYF. As DNA, the CDR3 is TGTGCCAGCAGCTTAAGCCCCGTCCCCCATTACTTC.

The table lists this clonotype with many counts. The chain carries TRBV3-1 and TRBJ1-6; D is perhaps TRBD1 (5 bases). With 1 base removed from V and 7 bases from J, the gap between germline ends came to 8 bases. This CDR3 is 14 amino acids long. Per the germline V gene, CDR1 is LGHDT and CDR2 is YNNKEL (reference sequence). The CDR3 loop reads CASSQGTPNSPLHF. The CDR3 DNA reads TGTGCCAGCAGCCAAGGGACACCGAATTCACCCCTCCACTTT.

This clonotype was detected many times. The V gene is TRBV7-9, the J gene TRBJ2-1; 7 positions match TRBD1. With V trimmed by 3 bases and J by 9 bases, 14 bases remained unmatched. CDR1 SEHNR and CDR2 FQNEAQ come from the germline V gene (reference sequence). The CDR3 is made up of 16 amino acids. CDR3: CASSFPDRDGFAEQFF. The CDR3 DNA reads as TGTGCCAGCAGCTTCCCCGACAGGGACGGGTTCGCTGAGCAGTTCTTC.

The rearrangement links TRBV28 to TRBJ2-7; 8 nucleotides agree with TRBD1. The CDR3 spans 13 residues. Germline loops: CDR1 MDHEN, CDR2 SYDVKM. Unmatched junction bases numbered 7, after V lost 10 bases and J lost 2 bases. The CDR3, as DNA: TGTGCCACCTGGACAGGGATAGCCTACGAGCAGTACTTC. It encodes CATWTGIAYEQYF.

J is TRBJ2-7 and V is TRBV20-1, with a possible D match to TRBD1 (5 bases). With 0 bases removed from V and 4 bases from J, the gap between germline ends came to 19 bases. The CDR3 has 16 amino acids. Germline assignment: CDR1 DFQATT and CDR2 SNEGSKA (reference sequence). The DNA for the CDR3 is TGCAGTGCTAGAGATCTGGTTACAGGCTTGCCTTACGAGCAGTACTTC. This codes for CSARDLVTGLPYEQYF.

This clonotype appeared many times. This chain uses TRBV24-1 with TRBJ1-2; D unresolved. The germline V gene has CDR1 KGHDR and CDR2 SFDVKD. The V gene lost 3 bases and the J gene lost 3 bases, with 4 bases spanning the gap. CDR3 size: 12 residues. The CDR3 sequence: CATSDHDYGYTF. In DNA, the CDR3 is TGTGCCACCAGTGATCATGACTATGGCTACACCTTC.

This sequence joins TRBV5-4 and TRBJ2-2; tentatively, D is TRBD2 (6 bases). The V gene's germline CDR1 is SGHNT and CDR2 YYREEE (reference sequence). The V gene lost 4 bases and the J gene lost 2 bases, with 15 bases spanning the gap. This CDR3 is 16 amino acids long. The DNA of the CDR3 is TGTGCCAGCAGCATGTACCGGGACTCAAACACCGGGGAGCTGTTTTTT. As protein: CASSMYRDSNTGELFF. The whole variable domain, remainder taken from reference TRBV5-4 and TRBJ2-2, is ETGVTQSPTHLIKTRGQQVTLRCSSQSGHNTVSWYQQALGQGPQFIFQYYREEENGRGNFPPRFSGLQFPNYSSELNVNALELDDSALYLCASSMYRDSNTGELFFGEGSRLTVL.

This clonotype showed up many times. This sequence joins TRBV4-3 and TRBJ2-3; 10 bases fit TRBD2. The CDR3 has 16 amino acids. With 1 base clipped from V and 4 bases from J, the junction kept 5 bases outside the gene matches. CDR1 is LGHNA and CDR2 is YSLEER in the germline V gene. The CDR3 region is CASSQGPSGSPDTQYF. CDR3 in DNA: TGCGCCAGCAGCCAAGGGCCTAGCGGGAGCCCAGATACGCAGTATTTT.

This chain links TRBV7-2 with TRBJ2-1; 9 nucleotides agree with TRBD2. The germline gives CDR1 SGHTA, CDR2 FQGNSA. The junction had 9 bases not matched to a gene; V was cut back by 1 base and J by 8 bases. The CDR3 covers 16 residues. CDR3 in DNA: TGTGCCAGCAGCTTAGGGCTAGCGGGGCCAGATGATGAGCAGTTCTTC. Translated: CASSLGLAGPDDEQFF.